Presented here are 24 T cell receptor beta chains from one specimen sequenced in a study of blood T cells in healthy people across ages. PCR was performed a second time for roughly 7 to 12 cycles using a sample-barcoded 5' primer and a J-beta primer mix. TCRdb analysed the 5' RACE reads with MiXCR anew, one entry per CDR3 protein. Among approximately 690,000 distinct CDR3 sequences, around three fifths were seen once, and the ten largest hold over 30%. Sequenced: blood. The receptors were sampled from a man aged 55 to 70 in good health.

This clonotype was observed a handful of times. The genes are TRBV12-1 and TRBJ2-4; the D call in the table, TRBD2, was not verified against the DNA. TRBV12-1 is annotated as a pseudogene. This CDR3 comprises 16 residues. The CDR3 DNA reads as TGTGCCAGCACCGAATTAGCTGCGGGACTCCAAAACATTCAGTACTTC. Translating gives CASTELAAGLQNIQYF.

The CDR3 sequence is CASSQDLGGFPDTQYF. The CDR3 DNA is TGTGCCAGCAGCCAAGATTTAGGAGGGTTCCCAGATACGCAGTATTTT. This chain uses TRBV4-2 with TRBJ2-3; possibly TRBD2 for D (6 bases). The V gene lost 0 bases and the J gene lost 4 bases, with 14 bases spanning the gap. From germline, CDR1 is LGHNA and CDR2 YNFKEQ. The CDR3 spans 16 residues.

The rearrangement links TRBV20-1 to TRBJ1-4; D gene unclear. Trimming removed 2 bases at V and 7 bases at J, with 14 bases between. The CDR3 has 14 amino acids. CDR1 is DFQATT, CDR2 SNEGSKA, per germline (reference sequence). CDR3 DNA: TGCAGTGCTAGACGACCCCTCGTCGGTGAAAAACTGTTTTTT. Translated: CSARRPLVGEKLFF.

CDR3 in DNA: TGTGCCAGCAGCCCGGGGACAGGGGTATCGGAGACCCAGTACTTC. This sequence encodes CASSPGTGVSETQYF. V usage is TRBV13 and J usage is TRBJ2-5; 10 bases agree with TRBD1. The V segment lost 5 bases and the J segment 5 bases; nucleotides outside the gene matches: 8. Looked up from germline, CDR1 is PRHDT and CDR2 is FYEKMQ (reference sequence). The CDR3 spans 15 residues.

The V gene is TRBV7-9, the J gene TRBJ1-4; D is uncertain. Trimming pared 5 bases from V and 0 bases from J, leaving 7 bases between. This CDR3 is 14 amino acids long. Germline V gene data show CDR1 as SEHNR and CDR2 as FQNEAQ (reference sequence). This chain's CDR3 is CASSARATNEKLFF. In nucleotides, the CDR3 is TGTGCCAGCAGCGCCCGGGCAACTAATGAAAAACTGTTTTTT.

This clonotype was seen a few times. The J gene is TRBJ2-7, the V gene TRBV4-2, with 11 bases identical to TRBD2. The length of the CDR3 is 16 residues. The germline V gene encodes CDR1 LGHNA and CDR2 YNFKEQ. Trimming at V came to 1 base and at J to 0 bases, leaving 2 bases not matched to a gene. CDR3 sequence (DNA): TGTGCCAGCAGCCAAGGGCTAGCGGGGGGCTCCTACGAGCAGTACTTC. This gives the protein CASSQGLAGGSYEQYF.

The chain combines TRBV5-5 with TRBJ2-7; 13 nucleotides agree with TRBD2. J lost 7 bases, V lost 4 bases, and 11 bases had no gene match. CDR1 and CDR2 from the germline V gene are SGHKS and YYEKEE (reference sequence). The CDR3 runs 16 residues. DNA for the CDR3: TGTGCCAGCAGCCGCGGGACTAGCGGGGCCTACAATGAGCAGTACTTC. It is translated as CASSRGTSGAYNEQYF. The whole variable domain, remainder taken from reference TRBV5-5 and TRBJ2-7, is DAGVTQSPTHLIKTRGQQVTLRCSPISGHKSVSWYQQVLGQGPQFIFQYYEKEERGRGNFPDRFSARQFPNYSSELNVNALLLGDSALYLCASSRGTSGAYNEQYFGPGTRLTVT.

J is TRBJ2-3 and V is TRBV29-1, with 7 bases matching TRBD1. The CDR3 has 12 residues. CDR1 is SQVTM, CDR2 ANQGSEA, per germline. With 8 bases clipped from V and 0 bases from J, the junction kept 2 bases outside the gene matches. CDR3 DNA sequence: TGCAGCATGACAGGGAGCACAGATACGCAGTATTTT. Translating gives CSMTGSTDTQYF.

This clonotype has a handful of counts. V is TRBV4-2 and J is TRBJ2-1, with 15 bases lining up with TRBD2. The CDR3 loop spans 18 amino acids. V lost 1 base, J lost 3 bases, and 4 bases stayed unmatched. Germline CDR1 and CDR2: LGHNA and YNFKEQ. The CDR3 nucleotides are TGTGCCAGCAGCCAAGGGACTAGCGGGGGGGCCGTCTACAATGAGCAGTTCTTC. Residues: CASSQGTSGGAVYNEQFF.

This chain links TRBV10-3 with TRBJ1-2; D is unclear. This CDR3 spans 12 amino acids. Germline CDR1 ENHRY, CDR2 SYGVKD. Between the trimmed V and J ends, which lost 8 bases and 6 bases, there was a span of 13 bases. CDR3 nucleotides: TGTGCCATCTACCAGCTGACTGATGGCTACACCTTC. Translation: CAIYQLTDGYTF.

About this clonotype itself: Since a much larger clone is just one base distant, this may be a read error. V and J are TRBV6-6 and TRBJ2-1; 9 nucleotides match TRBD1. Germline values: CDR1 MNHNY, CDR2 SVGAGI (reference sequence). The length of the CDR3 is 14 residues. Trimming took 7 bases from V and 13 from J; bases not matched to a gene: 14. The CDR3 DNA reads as TGTGCCAGCACCACGGGACAGGGCAAAGAGACCCAGTTCTTC. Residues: CASTTGQGKETQFF.

Here the CDR3 reads CASTGTGGYNSPLHF. The DNA of the CDR3 is TGTGCCAGCACCGGGACAGGGGGGTACAATTCACCCCTCCACTTT. The chain links TRBV6-6 to TRBJ1-6; 11 bases are a match to TRBD1. The CDR3 has 15 residues. Germline V CDR1 and CDR2: MNHNY, SVGAGI (reference sequence). The V segment lost 7 bases and the J segment 7 bases; nucleotides outside the gene matches: 6.

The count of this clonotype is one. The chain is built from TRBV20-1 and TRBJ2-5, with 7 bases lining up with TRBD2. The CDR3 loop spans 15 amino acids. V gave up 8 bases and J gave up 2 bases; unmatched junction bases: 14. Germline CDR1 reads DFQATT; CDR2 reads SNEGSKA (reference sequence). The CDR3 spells CSTSEAGGSQETQYF. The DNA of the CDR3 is TGCAGTACCTCTGAGGCCGGGGGGTCTCAAGAGACCCAGTACTTC.

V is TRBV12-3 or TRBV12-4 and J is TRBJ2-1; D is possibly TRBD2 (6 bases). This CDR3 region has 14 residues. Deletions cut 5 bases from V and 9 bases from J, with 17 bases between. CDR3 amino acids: CASSPTRLGSEQFF. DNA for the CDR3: TGTGCCAGCAGTCCGACCCGACTAGGGAGTGAGCAGTTCTTC.

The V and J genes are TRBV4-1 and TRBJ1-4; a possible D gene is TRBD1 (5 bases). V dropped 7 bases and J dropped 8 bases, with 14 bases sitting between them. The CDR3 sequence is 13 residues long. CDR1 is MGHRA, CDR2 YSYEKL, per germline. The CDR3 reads CASTHQGSEKLFF. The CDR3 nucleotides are TGCGCCAGCACCCACCAGGGTAGCGAAAAACTGTTTTTT.

Written as DNA, the CDR3 is TGTGCCAGCAGTTATTTCTCCTGGCCGAACACCGGGGAGCTGTTTTTT. Its translation is CASSYFSWPNTGELFF. The chain joins TRBV6-6 to TRBJ2-2; D unclear. The CDR3 extends over 16 amino acids. Between the trimmed V and J ends, which lost 3 bases and 0 bases, there was a span of 11 bases. The germline V gene encodes CDR1 MNHNY and CDR2 SVGAGI (reference sequence).

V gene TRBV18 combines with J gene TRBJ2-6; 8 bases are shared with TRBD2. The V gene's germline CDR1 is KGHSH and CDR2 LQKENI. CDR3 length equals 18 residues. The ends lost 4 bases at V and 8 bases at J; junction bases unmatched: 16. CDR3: CASSLGTSRAGGPNVLTF. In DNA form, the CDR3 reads TGTGCCAGCTCACTAGGGACGTCACGCGCGGGGGGTCCCAACGTCCTGACTTTC.

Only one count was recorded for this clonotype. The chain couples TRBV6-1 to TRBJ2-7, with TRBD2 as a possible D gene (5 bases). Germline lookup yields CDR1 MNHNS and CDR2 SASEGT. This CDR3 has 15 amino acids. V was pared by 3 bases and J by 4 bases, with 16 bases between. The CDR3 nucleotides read TGTGCCAGCAGTGATAGTGAAGCTAGCCCGTACGAGCAGTACTTC. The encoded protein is CASSDSEASPYEQYF.

Here the CDR3 reads CASRPDSNYNEQFF. CDR3 sequence (DNA): TGTGCCAGCAGGCCGGACTCGAACTACAATGAGCAGTTCTTC. This chain connects TRBV2 to TRBJ2-1; tentative D call: TRBD2 (5 bases). Trimming took off 6 bases at V and 3 bases at J, with 12 bases between the two ends. This CDR3 region has 14 residues. Germline CDR1 and CDR2: SNHLY and FYNNEI.

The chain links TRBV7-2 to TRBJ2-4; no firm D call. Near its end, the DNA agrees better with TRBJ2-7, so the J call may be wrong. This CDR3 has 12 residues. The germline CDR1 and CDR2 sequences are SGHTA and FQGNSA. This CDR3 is CASSQNNYEQYF. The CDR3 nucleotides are TGTGCCAGCAGCCAAAACAACTACGAGCAGTACTTC.

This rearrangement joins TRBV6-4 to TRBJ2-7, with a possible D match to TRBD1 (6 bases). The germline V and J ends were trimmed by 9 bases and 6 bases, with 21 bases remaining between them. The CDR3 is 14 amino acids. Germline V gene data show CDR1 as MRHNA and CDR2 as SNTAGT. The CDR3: CARTRLRQAGEQYF. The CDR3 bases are TGTGCCAGAACTAGACTAAGACAGGCGGGCGAGCAGTACTTC.

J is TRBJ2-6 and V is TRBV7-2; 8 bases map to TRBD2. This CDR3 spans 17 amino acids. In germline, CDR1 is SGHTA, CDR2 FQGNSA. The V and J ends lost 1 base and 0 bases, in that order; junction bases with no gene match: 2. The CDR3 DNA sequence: TGTGCCAGCAGCTTAGTCGGGGGGGGCTCTGGGGCCAACGTCCTGACTTTC. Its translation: CASSLVGGGSGANVLTF.

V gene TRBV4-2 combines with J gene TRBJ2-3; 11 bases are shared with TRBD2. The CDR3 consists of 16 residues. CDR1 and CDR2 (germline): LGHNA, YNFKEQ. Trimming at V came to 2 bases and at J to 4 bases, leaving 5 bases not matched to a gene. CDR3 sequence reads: CASSQIAGGPPDTQYF. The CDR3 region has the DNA TGTGCCAGCAGCCAAATAGCGGGGGGGCCCCCAGATACGCAGTATTTT.

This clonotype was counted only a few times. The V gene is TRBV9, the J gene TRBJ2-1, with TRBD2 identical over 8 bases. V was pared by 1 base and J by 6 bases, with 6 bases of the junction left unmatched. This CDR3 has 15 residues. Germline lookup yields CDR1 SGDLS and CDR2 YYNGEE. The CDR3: CASSVQTGGANEQFF. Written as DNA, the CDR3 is TGTGCCAGCAGCGTACAGACGGGGGGGGCCAATGAGCAGTTCTTC.